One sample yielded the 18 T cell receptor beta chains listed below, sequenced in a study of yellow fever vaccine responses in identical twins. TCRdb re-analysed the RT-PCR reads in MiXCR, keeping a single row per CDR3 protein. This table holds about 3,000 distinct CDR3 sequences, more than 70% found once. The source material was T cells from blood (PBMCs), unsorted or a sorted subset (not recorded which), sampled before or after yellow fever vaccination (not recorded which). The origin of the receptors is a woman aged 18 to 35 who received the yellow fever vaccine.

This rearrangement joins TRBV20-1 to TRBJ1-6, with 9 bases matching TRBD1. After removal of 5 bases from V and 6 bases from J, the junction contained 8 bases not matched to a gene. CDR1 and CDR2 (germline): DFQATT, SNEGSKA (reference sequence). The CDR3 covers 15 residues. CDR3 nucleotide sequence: TGCAGTGCTTTTACCGGGACAGGGCTTAATTCACCCCTCCACTTT. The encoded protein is CSAFTGTGLNSPLHF.

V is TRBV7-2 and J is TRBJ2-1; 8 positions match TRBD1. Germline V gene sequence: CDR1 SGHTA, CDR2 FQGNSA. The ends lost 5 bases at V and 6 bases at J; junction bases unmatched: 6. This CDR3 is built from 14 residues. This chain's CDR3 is CASSRTGIRNEQFF. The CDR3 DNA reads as TGTGCCAGCAGCCGGACAGGGATCCGCAATGAGCAGTTCTTC.

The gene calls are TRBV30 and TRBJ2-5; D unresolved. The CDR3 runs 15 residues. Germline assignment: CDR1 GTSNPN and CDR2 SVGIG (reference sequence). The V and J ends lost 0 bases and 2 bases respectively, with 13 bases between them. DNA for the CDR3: TGTGCCTGGAGTGTACGAGGAAAGGGACAAGAGACCCAGTACTTC. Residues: CAWSVRGKGQETQYF.

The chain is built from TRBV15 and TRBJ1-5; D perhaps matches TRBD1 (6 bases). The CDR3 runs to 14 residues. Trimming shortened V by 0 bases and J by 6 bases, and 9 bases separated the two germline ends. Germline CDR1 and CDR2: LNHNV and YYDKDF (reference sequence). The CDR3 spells CATSREGGGQPQHF. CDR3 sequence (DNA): TGTGCCACCAGCAGAGAAGGGGGAGGTCAGCCCCAGCATTTT.

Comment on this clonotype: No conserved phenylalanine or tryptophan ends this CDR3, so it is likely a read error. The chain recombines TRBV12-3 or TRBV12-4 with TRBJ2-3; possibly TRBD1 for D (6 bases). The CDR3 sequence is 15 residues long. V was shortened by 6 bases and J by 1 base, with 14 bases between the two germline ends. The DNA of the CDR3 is TGTGCCAGCAGATTCAGGGGCTTCGGCACAGATACGCAGTATGTT. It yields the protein CASRFRGFGTDTQYV.

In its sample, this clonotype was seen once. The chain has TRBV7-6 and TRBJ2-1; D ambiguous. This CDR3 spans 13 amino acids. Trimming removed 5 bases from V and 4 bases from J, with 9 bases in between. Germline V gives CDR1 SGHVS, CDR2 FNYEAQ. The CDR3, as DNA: TGTGCCAGCAGCCGCAGGTTGTACAATGAGCAGTTCTTC. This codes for CASSRRLYNEQFF.

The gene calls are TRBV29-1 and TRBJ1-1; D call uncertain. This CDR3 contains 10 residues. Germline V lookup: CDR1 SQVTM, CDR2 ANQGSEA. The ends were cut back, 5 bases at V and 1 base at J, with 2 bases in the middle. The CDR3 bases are TGCAGCGTTAAGAACACTGAAGCTTTCTTT. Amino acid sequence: CSVKNTEAFF.

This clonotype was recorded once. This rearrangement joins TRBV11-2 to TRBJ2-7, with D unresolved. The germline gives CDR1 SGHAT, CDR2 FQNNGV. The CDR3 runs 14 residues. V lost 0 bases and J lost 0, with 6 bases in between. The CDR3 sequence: CASSLELSSYEQYF. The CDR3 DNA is TGTGCCAGCAGCTTAGAGCTGAGCTCCTACGAGCAGTACTTC.

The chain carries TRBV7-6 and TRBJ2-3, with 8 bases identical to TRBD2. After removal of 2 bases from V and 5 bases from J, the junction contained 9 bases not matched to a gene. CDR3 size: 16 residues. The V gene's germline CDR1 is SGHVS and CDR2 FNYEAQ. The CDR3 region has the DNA TGTGCCAGCAGCTTAACTAGCGGCCCTCCGGGAGATACGCAGTATTTT. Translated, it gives CASSLTSGPPGDTQYF.

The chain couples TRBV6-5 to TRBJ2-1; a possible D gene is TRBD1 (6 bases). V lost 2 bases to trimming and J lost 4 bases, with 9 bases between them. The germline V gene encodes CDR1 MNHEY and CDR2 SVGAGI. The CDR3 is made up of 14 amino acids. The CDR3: CASSYEDSYNEQFF. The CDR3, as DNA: TGTGCCAGCAGTTACGAGGACAGTTACAATGAGCAGTTCTTC.

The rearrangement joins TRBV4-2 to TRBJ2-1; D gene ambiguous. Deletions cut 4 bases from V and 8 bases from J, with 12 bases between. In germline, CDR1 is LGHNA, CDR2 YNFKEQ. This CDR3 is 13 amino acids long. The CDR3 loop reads CASSPGRWDEQFF. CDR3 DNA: TGTGCCAGCAGCCCCGGACGCTGGGATGAGCAGTTCTTC.

The CDR3 nucleotides read TGTGCCAGCAGTAGAGGGGGACAGCGTCCTACCTACGAGCAGTACTTC. Its translation: CASSRGGQRPTYEQYF. The chain couples TRBV7-9 to TRBJ2-7; 7 bases line up with TRBD1. From germline, CDR1 is SEHNR and CDR2 FQNEAQ (reference sequence). V lost 6 bases and J lost 2; bases outside the gene matches: 13. There are 16 residues in the CDR3.

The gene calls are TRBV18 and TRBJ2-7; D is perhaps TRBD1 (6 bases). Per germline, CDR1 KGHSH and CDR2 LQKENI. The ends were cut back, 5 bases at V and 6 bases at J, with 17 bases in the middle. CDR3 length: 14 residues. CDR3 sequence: CASSSTGPPTEQYF. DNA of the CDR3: TGTGCCAGCTCATCCACAGGGCCCCCTACCGAGCAGTACTTC.

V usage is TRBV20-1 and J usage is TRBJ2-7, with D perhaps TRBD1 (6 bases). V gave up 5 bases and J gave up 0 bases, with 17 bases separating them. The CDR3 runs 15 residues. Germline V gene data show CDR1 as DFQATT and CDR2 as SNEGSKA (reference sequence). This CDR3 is CSALSRGLSSYEQYF. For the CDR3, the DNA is TGCAGTGCTTTATCCAGGGGCCTCAGCTCCTACGAGCAGTACTTC.

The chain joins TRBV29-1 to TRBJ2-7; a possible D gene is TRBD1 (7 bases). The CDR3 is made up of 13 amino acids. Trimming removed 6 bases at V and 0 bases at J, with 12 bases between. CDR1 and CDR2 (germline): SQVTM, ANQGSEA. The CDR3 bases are TGCAGCGTAAGACAGGGAGGCTCCTACGAGCAGTACTTC. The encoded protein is CSVRQGGSYEQYF.

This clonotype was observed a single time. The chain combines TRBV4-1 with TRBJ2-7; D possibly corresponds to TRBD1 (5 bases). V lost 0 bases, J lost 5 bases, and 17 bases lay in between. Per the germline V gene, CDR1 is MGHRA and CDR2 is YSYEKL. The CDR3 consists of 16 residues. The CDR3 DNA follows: TGCGCCAGCAGCCAAGATCCTGGCAGGGTTATGAACGAGCAGTACTTC. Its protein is CASSQDPGRVMNEQYF.

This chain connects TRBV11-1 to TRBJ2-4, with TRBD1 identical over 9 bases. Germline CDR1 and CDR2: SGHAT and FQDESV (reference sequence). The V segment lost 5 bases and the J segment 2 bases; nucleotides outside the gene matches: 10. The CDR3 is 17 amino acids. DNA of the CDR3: TGTGCCAGCAGCCCCGGACAGGGGAGGGTCTCCAAAAACATTCAGTACTTC. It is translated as CASSPGQGRVSKNIQYF. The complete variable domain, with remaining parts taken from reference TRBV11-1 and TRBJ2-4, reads EAEVAQSPRYKITEKSQAVAFWCDPISGHATLYWYRQILGQGPELLVQFQDESVVDDSQLPKDRFSAERLKGVDSTLKIQPAELGDSAMYLCASSPGQGRVSKNIQYFGAGTRLSVL.

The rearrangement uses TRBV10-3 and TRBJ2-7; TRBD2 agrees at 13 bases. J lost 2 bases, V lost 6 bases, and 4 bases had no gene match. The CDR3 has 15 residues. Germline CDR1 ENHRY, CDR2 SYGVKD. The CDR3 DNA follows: TGTGCCATCAGAGCCGGGACTAGCGGGACCTACGAGCAGTACTTC. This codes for CAIRAGTSGTYEQYF.